This TCR beta chain was obtained from a study of blood T cell repertoires in COVID-19 (TCRdb year 2020). Turning to the overall study: Samples covering the acute and convalescent phases of COVID-19 were provided by collaborators in the United States, Italy and Spain. The repertoires were released in a freely available public database meant as a resource for research on the immune response to SARS-CoV-2. Subjects who had been exposed to COVID-19, were actively infected with it, or had recovered from it provided the deeply sampled blood TCRbeta repertoires that made up the dataset. The prospective study material was composed of cDNA or gDNA derived from T cells, B-cell-depleted T cells, or PBMCs. The samples were drawn from the first 160 participants of the ongoing ImmuneRACE study and from 1,254 subjects provided by 6 global collaborators. Where HLA class I and class II types were available, the types were taken from metadata supplied by the sample provider, not from assay-based typing. Sample metadata almost always included a de-identified subject ID, COVID-19 status, age in years and sex.

Study-level results and caveats: The quantity of clinical and demographic metadata differed by source and by participant and was supplied without curation.

Participants in the prospective study were aged 18 to 89 years, lived in over 20 United States geographic areas, and enrolled through a virtual design. Cohort assignment in the prospective study relied on participant-reported clinical history from a screening survey and a study questionnaire. Mobile phlebotomists in the prospective study collected whole blood, serum and a nasopharyngeal or oropharyngeal swab from every participant. Prospective study participants could optionally give additional blood draws and questionnaires over an approximately two-month period. Before DNA extraction, blood samples from the prospective study were shipped at room temperature or frozen. This clone was counted once. It has no known antigen specificity. Base qualities are not recorded, but no much larger clone differs from it by a single base. TCRbeta CDR3 regions were amplified from genomic DNA by means of the immunoSEQ Assay, a bias-controlled multiplex PCR. The study's processing was this. The number of nucleated cells in each sample was estimated from the amplification of reference gene primers within the assay. To quantify the absolute abundance of each unique TCRbeta CDR3 rearrangement, sequence reads were collapsed and filtered. For each sample, productive Simpson clonality was calculated as the square root of Simpson's diversity index across productive rearrangements. TCRdb carries this immuneACCESS record with in-frame sequences only. Its versions omit some clonotypes, under half of them owing to an unresolved V gene in the studies checked, with the rest unexplained. V, J and clone size are taken as reported in that table, and D and trimming were inferred from the DNA itself. Present in this sample are approximately 260,000 clones, 88% of which were seen just once. In total, the top ten clones hold roughly 1.2% of the sample.

The material sequenced was PBMCs or T cells enriched from blood (not recorded which). This TCR derives from a middle-aged woman with acute COVID-19.

CDR3 sequence: CASSLVDRGYGYTF. In nucleotides, the sequence is TGCGCCAGCAGCTTGGTGGACAGGGGGTACGGCTACACCTTC. Recombination joined TRBV5-1 with TRBJ1-2; 10 bases in the middle match TRBD1. CDR3 length: 14 amino acids, cysteine to phenylalanine. Just the 42-base CDR3 DNA is kept, in frame starting at base 1. Reading the germline V gene gives CDR1 SGHRS and CDR2 YFSETQ. Relative to germline, V is missing 0 bases and J is missing 8 bases, with 4 bases of the junction outside any gene match.